These T cell receptor beta chains were read from a single sample in a study of early stage breast cancer tumors. Assay: immunoSEQ multiplex PCR; the TCRdb copy retains only in-frame clones and omits some. The table includes tens of thousands of clones, roughly four fifths detected once. Source material: breast tumor tissue. These receptors were taken from a person aged 25 to 45 with breast cancer. Each CDR3 is given with its conserved first and last residue. A D gene is named only where the DNA matches it firmly. A row's size may be missing; if present it is once, few, many or a size class.

clone_size | d_call | j_call | v_call | cdr3_aa | cdr3_nt
few | . | TRBJ1-1 | TRBV6-1 | CASMQNTEAFF | TGTGCCAGCATGCAGAACACTGAAGCTTTCTTT
few | TRBD1 | TRBJ2-6 | TRBV5-5 | CASSFTGVGSSGANVLTF | TGTGCCAGCAGCTTTACAGGGGTCGGCTCCTCTGGGGCCAACGTCCTGACTTTC
. | . | TRBJ2-7 | TRBV4-1 | CASSQDHGGSSYEQYF | TGCGCCAGCAGCCAAGATCATGGTGGGAGCTCCTACGAGCAGTACTTC
. | . | TRBJ1-5 | TRBV7-8 | CASSLAGNSNQPQHF | TGTGCCAGCAGCTTAGCGGGGAATAGCAATCAGCCCCAGCATTTT
few | . | TRBJ2-2 | TRBV23-1 | CASSQSERKATGELFF | TGCGCCAGCAGTCAATCTGAACGGAAGGCCACCGGGGAGCTGTTTTTT
. | . | TRBJ2-3 | TRBV10-2 | CALGSADTDTQYF | TGCGCCTTGGGGTCGGCGGACACAGATACGCAGTATTTT
. | TRBD1 | TRBJ1-5 | TRBV30 | CAWSVPGGYSNQPQHF | TGTGCCTGGAGTGTTCCAGGGGGCTATAGCAATCAGCCCCAGCATTTT
. | . | TRBJ1-1 | TRBV6-1 | CASSAVDSLNTEAFF | TGTGCCAGCAGTGCCGTGGACAGCCTGAACACTGAAGCTTTCTTT
medium-sized | . | TRBJ2-7 | TRBV10-3 | CAISAQGYEQYF | TGTGCCATCAGTGCTCAGGGATACGAGCAGTACTTC
. | . | TRBJ2-5 | TRBV6-1 | CASSAREETQYF | TGTGCCAGCAGTGCCCGAGAAGAGACCCAGTACTTC
. | TRBD1 | TRBJ2-5 | TRBV29-1 | CSVGRDRGDVAQYF | TGCAGCGTTGGGAGGGACAGGGGAGATGTGGCCCAGTACTTC
. | . | TRBJ1-2 | TRBV29-1 | CSGSQGNYGYTF | TGCAGCGGATCACAGGGTAACTATGGCTACACCTTC
few | . | TRBJ1-2 | TRBV19 | CASTSAAYGYTF | TGTGCCAGTACCTCGGCAGCCTATGGCTACACCTTC
. | TRBD2 | TRBJ2-1 | TRBV7-9 | CASSFPSRLAESSYNEQFF | TGTGCCAGCAGCTTCCCCTCCCGACTAGCCGAGAGCTCCTACAATGAGCAGTTCTTC
. | . | TRBJ1-6 | TRBV30 | CAWNRDGYSPLHF | TGTGCCTGGAACAGGGACGGGTACTCACCCCTCCACTTT
. | . | TRBJ2-5 | TRBV18 | CASSSLTGDGETQYF | TGTGCCAGCTCATCTCTCACCGGGGACGGGGAGACCCAGTACTTC
. | TRBD1 | TRBJ2-7 | TRBV7-9 | CASSSRDRGSWEQYF | TGTGCCAGCAGTTCCCGGGACAGGGGTTCGTGGGAGCAGTACTTC
. | . | TRBJ1-5 | TRBV29-1 | CSVDIASGGGRHF | TGCAGCGTTGACATCGCTTCGGGGGGCGGAAGGCATTTT
. | . | TRBJ1-6 | TRBV5-1 | CASSLGQRGSPLHF | TGCGCCAGCAGCTTGGGCCAAAGAGGCTCACCCCTCCACTTT
few | . | TRBJ2-7 | TRBV4-2 | CASSQDNPREVFAYEQYF | TGTGCCAGCAGCCAAGATAACCCTAGAGAGGTGTTTGCCTACGAGCAGTACTTC
. | . | TRBJ1-5 | TRBV27 | CASSGDRYRPQHF | TGTGCCAGCAGTGGTGACCGATATAGACCCCAGCATTTT
few | . | TRBJ2-1 | TRBV19 | CASSRLLQGGEQFF | TGTGCCAGTAGTAGACTCCTTCAGGGTGGGGAGCAGTTCTTC
. | . | TRBJ2-7 | TRBV19 | CASTTGQGGKNSYEQYF | TGTGCCAGTACTACCGGACAGGGAGGGAAAAACTCCTACGAGCAGTACTTC
. | . | TRBJ1-5 | TRBV11-2 | CASSLPQQPQHF | TGTGCCAGCAGCTTACCCCAGCAGCCCCAGCATTTT
few | . | TRBJ1-4 | TRBV19 | CASSIFGGYEKLFF | TGTGCCAGTAGTATTTTTGGGGGATATGAAAAACTGTTTTTT
. | . | TRBJ2-2 | TRBV29-1 | CSVGDTGELFF | TGCAGCGTTGGGGACACCGGGGAGCTGTTTTTT
. | TRBD1 | TRBJ1-2 | TRBV19 | CASSIDETGPNYGYTF | TGTGCCAGTAGTATAGATGAGACAGGGCCCAATTATGGCTACACCTTC
. | . | TRBJ2-7 | TRBV7-3 | CASSLGTARGYEQYF | TGTGCCAGCAGCTTAGGGACGGCGAGGGGCTACGAGCAGTACTTC